This T cell receptor beta chain is from a study of T cells in Graves' hyperthyroidism and ophthalmopathy. Diagnosis of hyperthyroidism was new in patients aged 18 to 65, and its duration was under 2 months. The diagnoses drew upon clinical symptoms, serum thyroxine and TRAb, thyroid ultrasound and orbital computed tomography. Over 9 ml of fresh peripheral blood supplied the PBMCs. The CDR3 regions of TCR beta were amplified from RNA transcripts. The HTBI primer set drove a first-round RT-PCR of the TCR CDR3. Each CDR3 protein gets one entry after TCRdb re-called the multiplex PCR reads with MiXCR. The data hold around 600,000 distinct CDR3 sequences, with approximately 14% observed a single time. This clonotype has ten or more counts. The antigen is not known. Trimming cost V 5 bases and J 7 bases; bases outside gene matches: 13. The CDR3 loop spans 15 amino acids. Study-wide findings and caveats: Clonotypes that were expanded in thyroid above 0.001 mostly appeared in blood too.

V and J are TRBV12-3 or TRBV12-4 and TRBJ1-2; 7 bases align to TRBD1. The receptor was isolated from a woman aged 25 to 45 with Graves' hyperthyroidism. The specimen was blood. CDR3 residues: CASSQGTVEFGGYTF. As DNA, the CDR3 is TGTGCCAGCAGTCAAGGGACAGTGGAGTTTGGTGGCTACACCTTC.